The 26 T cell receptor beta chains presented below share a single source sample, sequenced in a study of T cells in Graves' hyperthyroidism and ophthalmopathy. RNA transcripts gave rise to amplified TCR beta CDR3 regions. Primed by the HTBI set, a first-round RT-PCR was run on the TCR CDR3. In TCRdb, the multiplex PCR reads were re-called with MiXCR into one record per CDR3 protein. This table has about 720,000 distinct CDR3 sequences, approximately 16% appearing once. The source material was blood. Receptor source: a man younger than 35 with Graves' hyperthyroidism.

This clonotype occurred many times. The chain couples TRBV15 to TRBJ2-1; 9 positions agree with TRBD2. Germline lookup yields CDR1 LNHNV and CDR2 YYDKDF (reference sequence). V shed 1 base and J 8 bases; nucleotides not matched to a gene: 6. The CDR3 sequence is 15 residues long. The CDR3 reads CATSRAGTSTDEQFF. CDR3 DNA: TGTGCCACCAGCAGAGCCGGGACTAGCACCGATGAGCAGTTCTTC.

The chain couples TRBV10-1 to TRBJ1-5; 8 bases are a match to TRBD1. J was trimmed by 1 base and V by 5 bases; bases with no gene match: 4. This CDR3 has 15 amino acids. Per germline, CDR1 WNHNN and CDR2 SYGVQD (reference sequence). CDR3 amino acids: CASSKDRASNQPQHF. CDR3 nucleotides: TGCGCCAGCAGTAAGGACAGGGCAAGCAATCAGCCCCAGCATTTT.

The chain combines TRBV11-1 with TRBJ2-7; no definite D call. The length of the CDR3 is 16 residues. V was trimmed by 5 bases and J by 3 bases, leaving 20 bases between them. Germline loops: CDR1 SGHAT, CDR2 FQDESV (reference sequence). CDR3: CASSPGPSDSYYEQYF. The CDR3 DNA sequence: TGTGCCAGCAGCCCGGGCCCCAGCGATAGTTACTACGAGCAGTACTTC. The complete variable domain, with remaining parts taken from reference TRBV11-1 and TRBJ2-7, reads EAEVAQSPRYKITEKSQAVAFWCDPISGHATLYWYRQILGQGPELLVQFQDESVVDDSQLPKDRFSAERLKGVDSTLKIQPAELGDSAMYLCASSPGPSDSYYEQYFGPGTRLTVT.

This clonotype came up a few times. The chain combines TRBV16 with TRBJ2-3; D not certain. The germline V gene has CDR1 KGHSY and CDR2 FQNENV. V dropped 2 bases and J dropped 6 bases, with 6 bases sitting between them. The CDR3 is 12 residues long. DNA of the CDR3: TGTGCCAGCAGCCAACTATTGGATACGCAGTATTTT. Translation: CASSQLLDTQYF.

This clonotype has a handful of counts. The CDR3 here is CASSLSSRSPLHF. The CDR3 bases are TGTGCCAGCAGTTTATCCTCCAGATCACCCCTCCACTTT. The genes are TRBV28 and TRBJ1-6; D gene uncertain. This CDR3 spans 13 amino acids. Germline CDR1 reads MDHEN; CDR2 reads SYDVKM. V dropped 1 base and J dropped 10 bases, with 8 bases sitting between them.

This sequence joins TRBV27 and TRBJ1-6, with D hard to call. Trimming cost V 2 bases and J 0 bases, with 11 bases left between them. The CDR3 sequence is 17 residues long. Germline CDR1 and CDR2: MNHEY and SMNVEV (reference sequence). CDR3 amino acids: CASSLGRTSSYNSPLHF. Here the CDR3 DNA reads TGTGCCAGCAGTTTAGGTCGGACGAGCTCCTATAATTCACCCCTCCACTTT.

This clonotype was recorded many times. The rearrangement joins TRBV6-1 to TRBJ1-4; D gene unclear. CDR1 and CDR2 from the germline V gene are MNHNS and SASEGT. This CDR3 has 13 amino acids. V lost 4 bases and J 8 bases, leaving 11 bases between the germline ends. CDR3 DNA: TGTGCCAGCAGTGGGAGCGGTTGGGAAAAACTGTTTTTT. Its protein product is CASSGSGWEKLFF.

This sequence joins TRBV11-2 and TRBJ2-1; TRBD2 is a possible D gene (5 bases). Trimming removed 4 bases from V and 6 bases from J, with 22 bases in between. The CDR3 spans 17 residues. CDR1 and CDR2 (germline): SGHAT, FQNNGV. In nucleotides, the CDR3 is TGTGCCAGCAGCTCCCCCTTTGGCGGGCGGAGCCCCAATGAGCAGTTCTTC. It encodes CASSSPFGGRSPNEQFF.

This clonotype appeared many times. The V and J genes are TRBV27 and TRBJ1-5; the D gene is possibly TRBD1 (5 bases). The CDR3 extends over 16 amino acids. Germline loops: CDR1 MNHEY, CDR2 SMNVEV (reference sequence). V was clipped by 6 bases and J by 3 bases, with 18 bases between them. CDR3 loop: CASRAGTDLANQPQHF. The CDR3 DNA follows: TGTGCCAGCAGGGCCGGGACGGACCTAGCCAATCAGCCCCAGCATTTT.

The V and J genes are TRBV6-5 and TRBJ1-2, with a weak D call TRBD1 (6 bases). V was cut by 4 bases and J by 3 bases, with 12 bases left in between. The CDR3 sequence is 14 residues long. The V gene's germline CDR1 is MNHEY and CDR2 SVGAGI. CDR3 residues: CASSSGQSYYGYTF. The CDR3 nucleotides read TGTGCCAGCAGTTCCGGACAGTCTTACTATGGCTACACCTTC.

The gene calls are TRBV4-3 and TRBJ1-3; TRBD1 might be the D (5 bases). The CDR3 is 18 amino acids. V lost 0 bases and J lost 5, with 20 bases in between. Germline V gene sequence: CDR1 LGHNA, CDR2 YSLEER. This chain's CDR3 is CASSQDGRAAAGRNTIYF. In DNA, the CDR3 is TGCGCCAGCAGCCAAGACGGAAGGGCGGCGGCAGGGAGAAACACCATATATTTT.

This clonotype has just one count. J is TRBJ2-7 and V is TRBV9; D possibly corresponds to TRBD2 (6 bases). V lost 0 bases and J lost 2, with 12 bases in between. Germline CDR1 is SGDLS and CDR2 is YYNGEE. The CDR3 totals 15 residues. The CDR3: CASSVEEGTPYEQYF. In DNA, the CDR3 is TGTGCCAGCAGCGTAGAGGAGGGGACCCCCTACGAGCAGTACTTC.

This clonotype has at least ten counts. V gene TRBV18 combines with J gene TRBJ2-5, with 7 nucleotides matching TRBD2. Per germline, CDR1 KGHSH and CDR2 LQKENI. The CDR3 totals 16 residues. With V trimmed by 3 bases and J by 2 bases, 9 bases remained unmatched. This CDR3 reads CASSPGEGRRQETQYF. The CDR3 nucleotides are TGTGCCAGCTCACCCGGGGAGGGGCGACGACAAGAGACCCAGTACTTC.

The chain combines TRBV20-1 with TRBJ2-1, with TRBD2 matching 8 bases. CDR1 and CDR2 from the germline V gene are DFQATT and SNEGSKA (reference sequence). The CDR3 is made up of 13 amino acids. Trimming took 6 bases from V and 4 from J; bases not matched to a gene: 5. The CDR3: CSALTGGYNEQFF. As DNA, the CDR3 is TGCAGTGCCCTCACGGGAGGGTACAATGAGCAGTTCTTC.

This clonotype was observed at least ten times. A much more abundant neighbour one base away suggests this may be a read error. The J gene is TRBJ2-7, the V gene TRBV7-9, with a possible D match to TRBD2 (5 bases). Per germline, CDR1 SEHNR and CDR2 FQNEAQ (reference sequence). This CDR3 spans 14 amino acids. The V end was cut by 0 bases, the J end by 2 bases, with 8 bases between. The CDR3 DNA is TGTGCCAGCAGCTTAGCAGGGAGCCCCTACGAGCAGTACTTC. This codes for CASSLAGSPYEQYF.

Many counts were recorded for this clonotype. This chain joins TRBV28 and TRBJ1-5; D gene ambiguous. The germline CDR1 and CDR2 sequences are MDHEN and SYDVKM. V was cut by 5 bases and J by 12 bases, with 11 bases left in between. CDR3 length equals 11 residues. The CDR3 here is CASSGGWGQHF. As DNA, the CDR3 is TGTGCCAGCAGTGGTGGGTGGGGCCAGCATTTT. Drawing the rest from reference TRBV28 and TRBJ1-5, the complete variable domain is DVKVTQSSRYLVKRTGEKVFLECVQDMDHENMFWYRQDPGLGLRLIYFSYDVKMKEKGDIPEGYSVSREKKERFSLILESASTNQTSMYLCASSGGWGQHFGDGTRLSIL.

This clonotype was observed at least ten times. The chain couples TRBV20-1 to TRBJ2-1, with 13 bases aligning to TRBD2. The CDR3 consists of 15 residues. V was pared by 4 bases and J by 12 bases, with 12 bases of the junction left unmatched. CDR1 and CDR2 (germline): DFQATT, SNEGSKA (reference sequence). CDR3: CSATSPGLAGPVQFF. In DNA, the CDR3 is TGCAGTGCTACATCCCCGGGACTAGCGGGACCCGTGCAGTTCTTC.

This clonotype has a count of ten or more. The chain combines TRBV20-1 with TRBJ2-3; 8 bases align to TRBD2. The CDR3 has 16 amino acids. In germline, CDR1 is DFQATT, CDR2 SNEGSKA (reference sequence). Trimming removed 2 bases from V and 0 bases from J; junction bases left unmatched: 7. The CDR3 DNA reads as TGCAGTGCTAGAAATAGCGGGACCTCTAGCACAGATACGCAGTATTTT. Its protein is CSARNSGTSSTDTQYF.

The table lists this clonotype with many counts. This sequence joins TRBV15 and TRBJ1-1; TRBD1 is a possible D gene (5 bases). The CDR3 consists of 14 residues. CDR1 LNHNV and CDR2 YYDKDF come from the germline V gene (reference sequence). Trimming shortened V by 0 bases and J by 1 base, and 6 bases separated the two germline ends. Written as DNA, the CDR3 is TGTGCCACCAGCAGAGATAGGGGGAACACTGAAGCTTTCTTT. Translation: CATSRDRGNTEAFF.

DNA of the CDR3: TGTGCCAGCAGTTCCGGGACACTCTGGGGTTATAGCAATCAGCCCCAGCATTTT. Translating it yields CASSSGTLWGYSNQPQHF. V is TRBV12-3 or TRBV12-4 and J is TRBJ1-5, with D possibly TRBD1 on 6 matching bases. Trimming removed 4 bases at V and 0 bases at J, with 19 bases between. The CDR3 runs to 18 residues.

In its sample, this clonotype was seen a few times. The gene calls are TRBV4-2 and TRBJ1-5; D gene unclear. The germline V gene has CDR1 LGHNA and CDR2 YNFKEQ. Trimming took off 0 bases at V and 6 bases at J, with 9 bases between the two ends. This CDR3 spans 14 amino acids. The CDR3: CASSQDRGPQPQHF. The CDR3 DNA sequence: TGTGCCAGCAGCCAAGATCGTGGACCTCAGCCCCAGCATTTT.

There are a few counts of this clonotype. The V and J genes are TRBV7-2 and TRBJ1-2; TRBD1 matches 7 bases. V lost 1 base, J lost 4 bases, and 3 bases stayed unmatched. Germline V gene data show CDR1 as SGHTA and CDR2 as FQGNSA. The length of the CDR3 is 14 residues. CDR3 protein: CASSLGPGGYGYTF. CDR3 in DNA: TGTGCCAGCAGCTTAGGGCCAGGGGGCTATGGCTACACCTTC.

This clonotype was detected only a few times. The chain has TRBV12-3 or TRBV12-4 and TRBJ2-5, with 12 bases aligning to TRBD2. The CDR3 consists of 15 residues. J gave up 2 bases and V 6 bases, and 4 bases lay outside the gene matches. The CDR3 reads CASRRTSGTQETQYF. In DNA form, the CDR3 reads TGTGCCAGCAGACGGACTAGCGGGACACAAGAGACCCAGTACTTC.

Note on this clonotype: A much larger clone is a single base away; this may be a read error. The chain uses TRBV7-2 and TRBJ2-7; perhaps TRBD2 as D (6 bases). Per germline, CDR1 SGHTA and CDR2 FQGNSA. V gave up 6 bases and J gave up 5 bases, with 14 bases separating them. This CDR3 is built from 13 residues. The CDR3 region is CASSWGRSNEQYF. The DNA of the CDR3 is TGTGCCAGCAGTTGGGGGAGGAGTAACGAGCAGTACTTC.

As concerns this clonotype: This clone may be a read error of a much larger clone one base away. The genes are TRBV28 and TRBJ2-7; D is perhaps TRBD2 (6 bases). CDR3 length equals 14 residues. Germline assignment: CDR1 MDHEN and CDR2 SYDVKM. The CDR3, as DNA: TGTGCCAGCAGCTACGCCGGGAGCACCTACGAGCAGCACTTC. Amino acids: CASSYAGSTYEQHF.

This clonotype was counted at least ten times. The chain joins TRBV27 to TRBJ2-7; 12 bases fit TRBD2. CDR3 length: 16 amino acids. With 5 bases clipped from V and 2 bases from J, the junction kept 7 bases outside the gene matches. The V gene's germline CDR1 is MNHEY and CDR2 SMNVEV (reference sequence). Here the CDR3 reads CASSLGLAGGPYEQYF. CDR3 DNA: TGTGCCAGCAGTCTAGGGCTAGCGGGAGGGCCCTACGAGCAGTACTTC.